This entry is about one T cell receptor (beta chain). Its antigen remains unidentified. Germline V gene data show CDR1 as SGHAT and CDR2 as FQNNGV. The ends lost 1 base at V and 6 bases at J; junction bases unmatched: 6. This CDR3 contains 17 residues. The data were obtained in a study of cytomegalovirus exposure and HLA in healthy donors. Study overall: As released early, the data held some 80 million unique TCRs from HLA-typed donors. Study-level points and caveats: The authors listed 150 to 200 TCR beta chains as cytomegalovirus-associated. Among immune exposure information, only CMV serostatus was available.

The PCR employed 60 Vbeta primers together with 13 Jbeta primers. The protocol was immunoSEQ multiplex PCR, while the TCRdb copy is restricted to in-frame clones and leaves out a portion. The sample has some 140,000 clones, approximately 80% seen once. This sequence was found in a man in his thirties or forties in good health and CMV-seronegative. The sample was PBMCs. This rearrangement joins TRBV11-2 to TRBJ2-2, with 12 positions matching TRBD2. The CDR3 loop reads CASSLVGRLAGAGELFF. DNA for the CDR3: TGTGCCAGCAGCTTAGTGGGCCGACTAGCGGGAGCCGGGGAGCTGTTTTTT.